This TCR beta chain was sequenced in a study of blood T cell repertoires in COVID-19. Overall study: The origin of the acute and convalescent COVID-19 samples was the United States, Italy and Spain. T cells, B-cell-depleted T cells, or PBMCs provided the cDNA or gDNA that served as material.

Per the original methods: From reference gene primer amplification, estimates of nucleated cell counts were derived. Here immunoSEQ multiplex PCR was the method, and the copy in TCRdb shows in-frame clones only, minus some. V, J and clone size are those of that table, while D and trimming were read from the DNA. The sample lists fewer than 200,000 clones; 80% to 90% were seen once. From germline, CDR1 is DFQATT and CDR2 SNEGSKA (reference sequence). Trimming cost V 3 bases and J 4 bases, with 15 bases left between them. The CDR3 is made up of 14 amino acids. The receptor comes from a man younger than 35 who had recovered from COVID-19. The specimen was peripheral blood. V and J are TRBV20-1 and TRBJ1-2; D is uncertain. Here the CDR3 DNA reads TGCAGTGCTAGTAATCCGGGGAAAGGCTATGGCTACACCTTC. Its protein is CSASNPGKGYGYTF.